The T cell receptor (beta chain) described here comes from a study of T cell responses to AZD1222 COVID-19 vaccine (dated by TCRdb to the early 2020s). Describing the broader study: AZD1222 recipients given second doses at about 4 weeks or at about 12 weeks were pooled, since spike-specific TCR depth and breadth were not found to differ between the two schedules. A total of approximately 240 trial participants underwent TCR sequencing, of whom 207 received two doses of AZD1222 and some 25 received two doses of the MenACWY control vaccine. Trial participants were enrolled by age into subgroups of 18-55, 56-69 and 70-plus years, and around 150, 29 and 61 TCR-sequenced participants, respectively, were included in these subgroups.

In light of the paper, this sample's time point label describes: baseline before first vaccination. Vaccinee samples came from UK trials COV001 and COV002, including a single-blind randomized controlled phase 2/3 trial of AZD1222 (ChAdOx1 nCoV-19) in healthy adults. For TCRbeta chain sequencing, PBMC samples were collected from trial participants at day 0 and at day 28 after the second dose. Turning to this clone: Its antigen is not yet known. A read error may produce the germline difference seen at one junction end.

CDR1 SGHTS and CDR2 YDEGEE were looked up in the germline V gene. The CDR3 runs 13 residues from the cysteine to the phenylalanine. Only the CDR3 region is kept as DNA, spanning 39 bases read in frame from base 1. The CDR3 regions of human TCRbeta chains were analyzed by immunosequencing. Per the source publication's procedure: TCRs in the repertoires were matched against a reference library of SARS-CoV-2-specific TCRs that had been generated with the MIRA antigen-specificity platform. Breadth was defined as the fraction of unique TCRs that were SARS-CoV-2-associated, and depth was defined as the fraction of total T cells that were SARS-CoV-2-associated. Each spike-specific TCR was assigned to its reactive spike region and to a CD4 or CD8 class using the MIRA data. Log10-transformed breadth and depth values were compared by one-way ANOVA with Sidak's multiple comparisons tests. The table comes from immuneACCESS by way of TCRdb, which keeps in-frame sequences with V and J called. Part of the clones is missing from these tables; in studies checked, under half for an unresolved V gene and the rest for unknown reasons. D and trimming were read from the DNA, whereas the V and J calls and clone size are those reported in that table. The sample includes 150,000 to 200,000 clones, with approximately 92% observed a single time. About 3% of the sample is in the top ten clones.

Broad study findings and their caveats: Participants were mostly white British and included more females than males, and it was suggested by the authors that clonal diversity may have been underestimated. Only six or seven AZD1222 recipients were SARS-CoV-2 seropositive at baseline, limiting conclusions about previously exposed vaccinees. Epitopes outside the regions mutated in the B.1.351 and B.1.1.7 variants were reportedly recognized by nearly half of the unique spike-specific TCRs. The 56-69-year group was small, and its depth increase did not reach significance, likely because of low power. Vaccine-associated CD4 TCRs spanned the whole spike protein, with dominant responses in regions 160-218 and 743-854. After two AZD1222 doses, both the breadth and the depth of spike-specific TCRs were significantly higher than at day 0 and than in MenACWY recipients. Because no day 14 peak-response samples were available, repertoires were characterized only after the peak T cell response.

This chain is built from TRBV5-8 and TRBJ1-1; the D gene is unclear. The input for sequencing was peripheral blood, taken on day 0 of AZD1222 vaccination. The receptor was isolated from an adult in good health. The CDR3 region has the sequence CASSLELNTEAFF. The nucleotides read TGTGCCAGCAGTTTGGAACTAAACACTGAAGCTTTCTTT.